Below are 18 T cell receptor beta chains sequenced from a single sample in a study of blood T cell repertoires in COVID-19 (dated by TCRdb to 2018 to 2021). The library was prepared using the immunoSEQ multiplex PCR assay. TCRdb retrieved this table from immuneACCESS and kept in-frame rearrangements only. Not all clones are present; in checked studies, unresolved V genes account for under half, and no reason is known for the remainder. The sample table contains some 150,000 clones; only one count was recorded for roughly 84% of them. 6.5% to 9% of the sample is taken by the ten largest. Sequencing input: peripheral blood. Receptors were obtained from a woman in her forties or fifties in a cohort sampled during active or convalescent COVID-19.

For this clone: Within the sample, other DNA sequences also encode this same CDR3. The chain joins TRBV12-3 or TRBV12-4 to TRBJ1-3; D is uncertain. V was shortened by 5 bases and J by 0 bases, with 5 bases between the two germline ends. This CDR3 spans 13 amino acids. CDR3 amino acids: CASSRSSGNTIYF. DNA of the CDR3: TGTGCCAGCAGTAGGAGCTCTGGAAACACCATATATTTT.

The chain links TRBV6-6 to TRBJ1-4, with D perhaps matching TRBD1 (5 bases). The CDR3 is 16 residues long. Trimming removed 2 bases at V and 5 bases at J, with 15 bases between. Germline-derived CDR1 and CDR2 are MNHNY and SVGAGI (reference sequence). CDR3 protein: CASSYHKGKRNEKLFF. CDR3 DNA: TGTGCCAGCAGTTACCATAAGGGGAAGAGGAATGAAAAACTGTTTTTT.

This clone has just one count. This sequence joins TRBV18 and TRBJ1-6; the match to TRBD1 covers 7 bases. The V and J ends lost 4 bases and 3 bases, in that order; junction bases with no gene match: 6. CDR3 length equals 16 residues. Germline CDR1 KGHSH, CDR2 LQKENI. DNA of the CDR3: TGTGCCAGCTCACTAGACAGGGTTGTCTATAATTCACCCCTCCACTTT. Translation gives CASSLDRVVYNSPLHF.

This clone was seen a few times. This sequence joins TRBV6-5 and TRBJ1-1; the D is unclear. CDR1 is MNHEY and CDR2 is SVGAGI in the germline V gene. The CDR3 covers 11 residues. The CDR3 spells CVSSVNTEAFF. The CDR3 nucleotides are TGTGTCTCTTCAGTGAACACTGAAGCTTTCTTT.

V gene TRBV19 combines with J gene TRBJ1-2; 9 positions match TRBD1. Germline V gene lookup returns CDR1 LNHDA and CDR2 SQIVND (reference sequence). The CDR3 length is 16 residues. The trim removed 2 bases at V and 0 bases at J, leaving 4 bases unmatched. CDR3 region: CASSIWDRDSNYGYTF. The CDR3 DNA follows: TGTGCCAGTAGTATATGGGACAGGGACTCTAACTATGGCTACACCTTC.

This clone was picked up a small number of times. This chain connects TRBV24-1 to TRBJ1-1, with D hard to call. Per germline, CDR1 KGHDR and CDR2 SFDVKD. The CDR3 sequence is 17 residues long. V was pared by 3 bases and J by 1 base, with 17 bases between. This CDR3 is CATSDLFLDGKNTEAFF. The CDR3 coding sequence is TGTGCCACCAGTGATCTGTTCCTGGACGGGAAGAACACTGAAGCTTTCTTT.

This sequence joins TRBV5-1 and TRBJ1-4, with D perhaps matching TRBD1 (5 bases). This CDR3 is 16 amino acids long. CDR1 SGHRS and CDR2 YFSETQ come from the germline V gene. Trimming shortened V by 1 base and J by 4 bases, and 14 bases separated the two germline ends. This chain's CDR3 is CASSLTGGGNNEKLFF. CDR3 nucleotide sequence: TGCGCCAGCAGCTTGACTGGGGGGGGGAATAATGAAAAACTGTTTTTT.

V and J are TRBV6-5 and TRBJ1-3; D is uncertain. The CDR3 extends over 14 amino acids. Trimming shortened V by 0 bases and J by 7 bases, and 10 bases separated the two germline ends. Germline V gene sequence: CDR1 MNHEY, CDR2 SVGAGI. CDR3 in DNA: TGTGCCAGCAGTTACTCCCGGCCGGGGAACACCATATATTTT. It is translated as CASSYSRPGNTIYF.

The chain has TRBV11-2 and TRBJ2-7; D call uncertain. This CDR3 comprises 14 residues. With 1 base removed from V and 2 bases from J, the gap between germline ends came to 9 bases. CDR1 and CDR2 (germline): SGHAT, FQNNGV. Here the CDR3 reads CASSLGRSAYEQYF. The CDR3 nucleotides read TGTGCCAGCAGCTTAGGGCGGTCGGCCTACGAGCAGTACTTC.

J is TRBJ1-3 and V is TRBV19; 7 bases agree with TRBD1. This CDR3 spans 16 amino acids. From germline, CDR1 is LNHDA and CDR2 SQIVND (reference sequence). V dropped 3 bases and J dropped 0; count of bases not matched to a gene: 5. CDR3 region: CASSIATGHSGNTIYF. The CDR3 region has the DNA TGTGCCAGTAGTATTGCGACAGGGCACTCTGGAAACACCATATATTTT. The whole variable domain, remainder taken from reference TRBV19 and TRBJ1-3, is DGGITQSPKYLFRKEGQNVTLSCEQNLNHDAMYWYRQDPGQGLRLIYYSQIVNDFQKGDIAEGYSVSREKKESFPLTVTSAQKNPTAFYLCASSIATGHSGNTIYFGEGSWLTVV.

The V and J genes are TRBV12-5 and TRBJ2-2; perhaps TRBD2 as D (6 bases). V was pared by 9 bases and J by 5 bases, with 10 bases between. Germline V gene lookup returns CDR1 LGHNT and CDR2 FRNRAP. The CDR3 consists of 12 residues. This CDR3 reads CASKGTTGELFF. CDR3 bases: TGTGCTAGCAAGGGGACTACCGGGGAGCTGTTTTTT.

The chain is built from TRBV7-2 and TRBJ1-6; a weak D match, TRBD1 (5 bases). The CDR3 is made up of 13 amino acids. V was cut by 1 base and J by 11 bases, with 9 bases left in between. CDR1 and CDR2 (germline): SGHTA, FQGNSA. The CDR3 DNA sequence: TGTGCCAGCAGCTTAGTCAGGGCACCACCCCTCCACTTT. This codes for CASSLVRAPPLHF.

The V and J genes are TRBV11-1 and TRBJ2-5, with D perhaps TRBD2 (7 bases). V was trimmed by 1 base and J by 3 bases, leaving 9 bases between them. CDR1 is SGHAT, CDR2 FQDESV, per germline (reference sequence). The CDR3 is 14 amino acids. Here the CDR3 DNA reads TGTGCCAGCAGCTTAGTAGGGGGGGAAGAGACCCAGTACTTC. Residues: CASSLVGGEETQYF.

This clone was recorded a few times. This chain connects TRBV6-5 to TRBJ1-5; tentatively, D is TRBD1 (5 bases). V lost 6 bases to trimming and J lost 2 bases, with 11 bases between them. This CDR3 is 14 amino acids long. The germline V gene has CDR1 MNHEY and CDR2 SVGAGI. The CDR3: CASRGPQGNQPQHF. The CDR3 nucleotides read TGTGCCAGCAGGGGCCCACAGGGCAATCAGCCCCAGCATTTT.

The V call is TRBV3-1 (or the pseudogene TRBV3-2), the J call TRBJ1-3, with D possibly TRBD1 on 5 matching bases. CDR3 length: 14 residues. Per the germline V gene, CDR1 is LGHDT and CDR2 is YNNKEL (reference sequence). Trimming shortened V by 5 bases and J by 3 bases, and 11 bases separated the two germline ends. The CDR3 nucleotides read TGTGCCAGCAGCTTAGGGGATTTTGGAAACACCATATATTTT. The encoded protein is CASSLGDFGNTIYF.

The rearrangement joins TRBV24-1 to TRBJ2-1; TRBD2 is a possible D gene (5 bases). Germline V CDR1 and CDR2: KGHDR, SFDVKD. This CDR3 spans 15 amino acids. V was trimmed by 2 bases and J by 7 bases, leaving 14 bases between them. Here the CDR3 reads CATSDSTRSRNEQFF. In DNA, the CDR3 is TGTGCCACCAGTGATTCTACTAGAAGCAGAAATGAGCAGTTCTTC.

This CDR3 reads CASSLRTGAAGNTIYF. For the CDR3, the DNA is TGTGCCAGCAGCTTAAGGACAGGGGCGGCTGGAAACACCATATATTTT. This sequence joins TRBV7-2 and TRBJ1-3, with 9 bases lining up with TRBD1. This CDR3 is built from 16 residues. The germline CDR1 and CDR2 sequences are SGHTA and FQGNSA. After removal of 2 bases from V and 2 bases from J, the junction contained 4 bases not matched to a gene.

The CDR3: CASSLLGGDYGYTF. CDR3 nucleotide sequence: TGTGCCAGCAGTCTGTTGGGGGGAGACTATGGCTACACCTTC. This sequence joins TRBV27 and TRBJ1-2, with TRBD1 as a possible D gene (5 bases). The CDR3 runs 14 residues. CDR1 is MNHEY, CDR2 SMNVEV, per germline (reference sequence). V lost 5 bases, J lost 3 bases, and 13 bases lay in between.